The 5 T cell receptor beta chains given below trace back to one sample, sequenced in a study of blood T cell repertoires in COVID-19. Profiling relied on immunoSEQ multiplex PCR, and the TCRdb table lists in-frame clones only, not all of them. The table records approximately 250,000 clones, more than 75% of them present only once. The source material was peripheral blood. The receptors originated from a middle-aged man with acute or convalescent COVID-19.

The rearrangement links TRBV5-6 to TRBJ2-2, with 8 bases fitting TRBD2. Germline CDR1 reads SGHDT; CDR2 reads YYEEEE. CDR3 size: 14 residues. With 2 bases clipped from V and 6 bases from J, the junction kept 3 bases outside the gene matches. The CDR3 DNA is TGTGCCAGCAGCTTAGCGGGGGCTTCCGGGGAGCTGTTTTTT. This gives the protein CASSLAGASGELFF.

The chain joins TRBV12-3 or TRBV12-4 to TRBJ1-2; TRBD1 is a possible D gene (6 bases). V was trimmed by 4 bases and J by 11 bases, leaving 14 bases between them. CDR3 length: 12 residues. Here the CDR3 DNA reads TGTGCCAGCAGTTCCCAGGGGCTGGCTTACACCTTC. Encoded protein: CASSSQGLAYTF.

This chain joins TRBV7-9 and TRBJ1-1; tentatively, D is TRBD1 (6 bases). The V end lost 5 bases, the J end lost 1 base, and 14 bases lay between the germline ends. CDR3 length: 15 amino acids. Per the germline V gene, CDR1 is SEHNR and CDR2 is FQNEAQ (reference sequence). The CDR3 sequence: CASSVRGKWNTEAFF. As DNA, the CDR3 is TGTGCCAGCAGCGTGAGGGGGAAGTGGAACACTGAAGCTTTCTTT.

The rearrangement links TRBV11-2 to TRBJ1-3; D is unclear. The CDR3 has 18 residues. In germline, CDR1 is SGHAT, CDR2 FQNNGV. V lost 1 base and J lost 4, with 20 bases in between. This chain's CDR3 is CASSLVYRDIGLGNTIYF. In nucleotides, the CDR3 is TGTGCCAGCAGCTTAGTTTACCGGGATATTGGCTTGGGAAACACCATATATTTT.

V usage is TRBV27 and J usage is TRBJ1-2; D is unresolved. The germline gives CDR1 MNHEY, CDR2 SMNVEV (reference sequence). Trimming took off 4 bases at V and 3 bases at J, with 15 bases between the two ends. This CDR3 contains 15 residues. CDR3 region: CASSSQRNGDYGYTF. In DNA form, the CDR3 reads TGTGCCAGCAGTTCCCAGCGGAATGGCGACTATGGCTACACCTTC.